This TCR beta chain derives from a study of blood T cell repertoires in COVID-19. Background on the study: Spain, Italy and the United States supplied samples that represented acute and convalescent COVID-19. The cDNA or gDNA used as material had been derived from T cells, B-cell-depleted T cells, or PBMCs.

Germline-derived CDR1 and CDR2 are MNHEY and SVGEGT. V was shortened by 2 bases and J by 4 bases, with 11 bases between the two germline ends. The CDR3 is made up of 14 amino acids. Source study methods: Researchers report that nucleated cell counts were estimated from reference gene primer amplification. TCRdb's copy holds only in-frame clones and misses some; the assay was immunoSEQ multiplex PCR. The V and J calls and clone size are taken from that table; D and trimming were inferred from the DNA. The data contain about 300,000 clones, about 89% of them singletons. The rearrangement uses TRBV6-2 or TRBV6-3 and TRBJ1-1; maybe TRBD1 (6 bases). The source material was peripheral blood. The receptor comes from a man aged 35 to 55 with acute or convalescent COVID-19. CDR3 nucleotides: TGTGCCAGCAGTTACCGAGGGACACTCACTGAAGCTTTCTTT. Amino acids: CASSYRGTLTEAFF.